The present entry profiles one T cell receptor beta chain with its context. Its matching antigen is unknown. This entry comes from a study of long-term antiretroviral therapy in people with HIV. Whole-study results and caveats: Spans of CDR3 length were tighter for HIV repertoires than for controls.

At the survey level, the v3.0 immunoSEQ assay was run. Sequencing used immunoSEQ multiplex PCR; TCRdb keeps in-frame clones, though not all of them. Here the sample spans tens of thousands of clones, approximately 80% being singletons. The input for sequencing was unsorted PBMCs, taken 3.4 years after starting antiretroviral therapy. The TCR sequence derives from a man younger than 40 with HIV.

CDR3 protein: CASSLRHPRISTDTQYF. CDR3 DNA: TGTGCCAGCAGCTTAAGACACCCGAGAATTAGCACAGATACGCAGTATTTT. This rearrangement joins TRBV7-3 to TRBJ2-3, with D hard to call. CDR3 size: 17 residues. V shed 1 base and J shed 0 bases, with 14 bases lying between them. Germline assignment: CDR1 SGHTA and CDR2 FQGTGA.